This TCR beta chain was recovered during a study of cytomegalovirus exposure and HLA in healthy donors. The PCR had 60 Vbeta and 13 Jbeta primers. Data came from immunoSEQ multiplex PCR; TCRdb stores just in-frame clones and leaves some out. The sample carries some 110,000 clones, around 75% recorded once. This CDR3 contains 15 residues. The germline V gene encodes CDR1 LGHNA and CDR2 YSLEER. Trimming removed 2 bases from V and 2 bases from J, with 10 bases in between. Sequences were obtained from PBMCs. This receptor was taken from a man aged 30-40 years in good health and CMV-seronegative. The rearrangement uses TRBV4-3 and TRBJ1-3; possibly TRBD1 for D (5 bases). DNA of the CDR3: TGCGCCAGCAGCCAATCACCAGGGACTGGAAACACCATATATTTT. Translating it yields CASSQSPGTGNTIYF.